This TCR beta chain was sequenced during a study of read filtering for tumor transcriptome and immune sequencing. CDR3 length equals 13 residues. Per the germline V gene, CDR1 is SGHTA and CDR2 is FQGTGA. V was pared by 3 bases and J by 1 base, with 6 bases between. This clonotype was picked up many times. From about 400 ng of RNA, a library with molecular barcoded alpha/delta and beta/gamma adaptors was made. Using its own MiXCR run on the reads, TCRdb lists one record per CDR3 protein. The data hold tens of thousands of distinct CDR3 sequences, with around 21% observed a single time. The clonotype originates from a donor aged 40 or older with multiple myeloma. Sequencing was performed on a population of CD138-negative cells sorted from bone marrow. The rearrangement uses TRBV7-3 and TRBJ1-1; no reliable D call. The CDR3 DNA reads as TGTGCCAGCAGCTTCGGGGAGAACACTGAAGCTTTCTTT. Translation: CASSFGENTEAFF.